This is a list of T cell receptor beta chains from one sample in a study of T cell responses to AZD1222 COVID-19 vaccine. Using immunoSEQ multiplex PCR, the repertoire was profiled, and TCRdb retains in-frame clones only, with some absent. Among over 110,000 clones listed, about 93% were seen once. This material consisted of peripheral blood, taken on day 0 of AZD1222 vaccination. These receptors originate from an adult in good health. Both conserved end residues are part of each CDR3. The D gene is left open where the match is weak.

TRBD1 | 16 | TRBJ1-2 | TRBV5-5 | CASSIRGQGDSYGYTF | TGTGCCAGCAGCATCAGGGGACAGGGAGATTCATATGGCTACACCTTC
. | 16 | TRBJ2-3 | TRBV14 | CASSLLSTGITDTQYF | TGTGCCAGCAGCCTACTCAGCACGGGGATCACAGATACGCAGTATTTT
TRBD1 | 15 | TRBJ2-3 | TRBV2 | CASRGQVASTDTQYF | TGTGCCAGCAGGGGACAGGTTGCTAGCACAGATACGCAGTATTTT
TRBD1 | 15 | TRBJ1-1 | TRBV29-1 | CSVAGTGGADTEAFF | TGCAGCGTCGCCGGGACAGGGGGCGCGGACACTGAAGCTTTCTTT
. | 15 | TRBJ1-3 | TRBV11-2 | CASSSLLAAGNTIYF | TGTGCCAGCAGCTCCCTACTAGCCGCCGGAAACACCATATATTTT
TRBD1 | 16 | TRBJ1-6 | TRBV4-1 | CASSQAGTGGRSPLHF | TGCGCCAGCAGCCAGGCCGGGACAGGGGGAAGGTCACCCCTCCACTTT
. | 13 | TRBJ1-1 | TRBV19 | CASSIKRNTEAFF | TGTGCCAGTAGTATTAAGAGAAACACTGAAGCTTTCTTT
. | 14 | TRBJ2-5 | TRBV6-7 | CASSYANASTSGYF | TGTGCCAGCAGTTACGCAAATGCCTCGACCAGTGGGTACTTC
. | 16 | TRBJ2-3 | TRBV2 | CASSVPGLEARDTQYF | TGTGCCAGCAGTGTCCCGGGACTCGAGGCAAGGGATACGCAGTATTTT
. | 12 | TRBJ2-5 | TRBV7-2 | CASSFFKETQYF | TGTGCCAGCAGCTTTTTCAAAGAGACCCAGTACTTC
. | 13 | TRBJ2-1 | TRBV6-2/TRBV6-3 | CASSWASSHGQFF | TGTGCCAGCAGTTGGGCCTCCTCGCACGGCCAGTTCTTC